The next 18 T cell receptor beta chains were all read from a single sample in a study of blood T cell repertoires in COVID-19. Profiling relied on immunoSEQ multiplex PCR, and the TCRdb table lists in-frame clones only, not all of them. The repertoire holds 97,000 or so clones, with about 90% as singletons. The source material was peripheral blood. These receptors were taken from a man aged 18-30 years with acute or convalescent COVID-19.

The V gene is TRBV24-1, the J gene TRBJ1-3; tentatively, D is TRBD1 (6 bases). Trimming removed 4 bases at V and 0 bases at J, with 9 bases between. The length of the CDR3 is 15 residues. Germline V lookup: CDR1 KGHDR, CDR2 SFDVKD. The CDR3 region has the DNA TGTGCCACCAGTGACCCCAGGGGCTCTGGAAACACCATATATTTT. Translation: CATSDPRGSGNTIYF.

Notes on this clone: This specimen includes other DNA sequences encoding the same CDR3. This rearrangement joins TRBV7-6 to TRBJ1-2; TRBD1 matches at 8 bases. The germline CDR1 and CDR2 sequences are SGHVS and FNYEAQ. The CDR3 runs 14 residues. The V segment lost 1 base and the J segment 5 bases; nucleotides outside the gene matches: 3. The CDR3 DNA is TGTGCCAGCAGCTTAGGGAGACAGGGGTATGGCTACACCTTC. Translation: CASSLGRQGYGYTF.

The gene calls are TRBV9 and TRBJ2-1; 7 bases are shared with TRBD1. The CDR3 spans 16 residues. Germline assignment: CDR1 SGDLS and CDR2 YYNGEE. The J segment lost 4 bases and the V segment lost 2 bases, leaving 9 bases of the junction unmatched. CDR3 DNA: TGTGCCAGCAGCGTCGATATGGGACAGCATTACAATGAGCAGTTCTTC. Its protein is CASSVDMGQHYNEQFF. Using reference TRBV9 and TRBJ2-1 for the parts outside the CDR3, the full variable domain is DSGVTQTPKHLITATGQRVTLRCSPRSGDLSVYWYQQSLDQGLQFLIQYYNGEERAKGNILERFSAQQFPDLHSELNLSSLELGDSALYFCASSVDMGQHYNEQFFGPGTRLTVL.

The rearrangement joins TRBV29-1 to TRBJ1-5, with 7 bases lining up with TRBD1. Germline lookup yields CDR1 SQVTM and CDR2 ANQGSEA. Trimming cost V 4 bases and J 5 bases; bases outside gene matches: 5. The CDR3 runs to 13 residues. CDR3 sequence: CSVAGGLDQPQHF. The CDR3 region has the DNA TGCAGCGTTGCAGGGGGTTTAGATCAGCCCCAGCATTTT.

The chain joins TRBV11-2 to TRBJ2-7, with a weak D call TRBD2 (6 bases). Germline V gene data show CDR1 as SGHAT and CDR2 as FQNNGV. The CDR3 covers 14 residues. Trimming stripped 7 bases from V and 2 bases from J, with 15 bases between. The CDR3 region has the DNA TGTGCCAGCAACCCGGGGGACGGAACCTACGAGCAGTACTTC. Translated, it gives CASNPGDGTYEQYF.

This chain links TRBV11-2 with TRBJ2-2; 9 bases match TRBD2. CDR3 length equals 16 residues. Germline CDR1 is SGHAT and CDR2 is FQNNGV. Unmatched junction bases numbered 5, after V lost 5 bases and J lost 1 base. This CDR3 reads CASSPNSGRNTGELFF. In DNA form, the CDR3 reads TGTGCCAGCAGCCCTAATAGCGGGAGGAACACCGGGGAGCTGTTTTTT.

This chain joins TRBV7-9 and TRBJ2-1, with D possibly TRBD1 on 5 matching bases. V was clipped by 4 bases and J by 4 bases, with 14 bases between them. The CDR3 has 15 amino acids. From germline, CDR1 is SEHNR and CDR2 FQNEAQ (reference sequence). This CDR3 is CASSSAMTEYNEQFF. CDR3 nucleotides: TGTGCCAGCAGCTCCGCCATGACAGAGTACAATGAGCAGTTCTTC.

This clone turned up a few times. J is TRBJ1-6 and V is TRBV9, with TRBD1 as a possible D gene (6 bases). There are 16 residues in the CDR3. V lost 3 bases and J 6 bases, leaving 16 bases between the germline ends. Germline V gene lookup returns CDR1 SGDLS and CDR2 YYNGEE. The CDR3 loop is CASSARWDTINSPLHF. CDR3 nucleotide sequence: TGTGCCAGCAGCGCTCGTTGGGACACGATTAATTCACCCCTCCACTTT.

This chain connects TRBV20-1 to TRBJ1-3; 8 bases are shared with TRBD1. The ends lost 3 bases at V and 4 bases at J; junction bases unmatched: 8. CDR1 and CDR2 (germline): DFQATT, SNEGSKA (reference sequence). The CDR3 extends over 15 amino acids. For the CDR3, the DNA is TGCAGTGCTAGTCCTGTTGGACAGGGCGGAAACACCATATATTTT. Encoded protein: CSASPVGQGGNTIYF.

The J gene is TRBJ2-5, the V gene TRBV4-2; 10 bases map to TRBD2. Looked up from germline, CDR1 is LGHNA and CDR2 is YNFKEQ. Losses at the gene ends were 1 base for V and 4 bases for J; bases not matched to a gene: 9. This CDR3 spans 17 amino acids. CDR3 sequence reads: CASSQGASGRAGETQYF. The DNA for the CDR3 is TGTGCCAGCAGCCAAGGTGCAAGCGGGAGGGCCGGAGAGACCCAGTACTTC.

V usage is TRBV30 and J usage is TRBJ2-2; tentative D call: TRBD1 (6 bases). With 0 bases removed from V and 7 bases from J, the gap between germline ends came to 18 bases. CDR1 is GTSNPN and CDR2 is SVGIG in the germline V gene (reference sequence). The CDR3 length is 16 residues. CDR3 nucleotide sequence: TGTGCCTGGAGTGTATTGGGGGCAGGGCTAATCGGGGAGCTGTTTTTT. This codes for CAWSVLGAGLIGELFF.

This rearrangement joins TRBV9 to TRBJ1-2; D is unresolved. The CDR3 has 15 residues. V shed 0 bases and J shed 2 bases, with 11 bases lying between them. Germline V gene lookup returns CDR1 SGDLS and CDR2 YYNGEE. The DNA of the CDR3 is TGTGCCAGCAGCGTAGTATCCGGAGAAAACTATGGCTACACCTTC. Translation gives CASSVVSGENYGYTF.

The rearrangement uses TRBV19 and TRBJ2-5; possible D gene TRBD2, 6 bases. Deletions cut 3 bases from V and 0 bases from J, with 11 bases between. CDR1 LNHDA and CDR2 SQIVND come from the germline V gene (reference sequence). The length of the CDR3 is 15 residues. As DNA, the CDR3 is TGTGCCAGTAGTATGCTGCGGGGAGACCAAGAGACCCAGTACTTC. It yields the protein CASSMLRGDQETQYF.

The CDR3 loop reads CASSPGDYGYTF. The CDR3 DNA follows: TGTGCCAGCAGCCCGGGGGACTATGGCTACACCTTC. V and J are TRBV6-5 and TRBJ1-2; possibly TRBD1 for D (5 bases). V lost 6 bases to trimming and J lost 3 bases, with 8 bases between them. CDR3 length: 12 amino acids. Germline CDR1 reads MNHEY; CDR2 reads SVGAGI.

Written as DNA, the CDR3 is TGCGCCAGCAGCCTCGATGCGACAGGCGTCGGGTCACCCCTCCACTTT. This sequence encodes CASSLDATGVGSPLHF. V is TRBV5-1 and J is TRBJ1-6, with D possibly matching TRBD1 (6 bases). This CDR3 spans 16 amino acids. Trimming shortened V by 4 bases and J by 10 bases, and 21 bases separated the two germline ends. Germline CDR1 is SGHRS and CDR2 is YFSETQ.

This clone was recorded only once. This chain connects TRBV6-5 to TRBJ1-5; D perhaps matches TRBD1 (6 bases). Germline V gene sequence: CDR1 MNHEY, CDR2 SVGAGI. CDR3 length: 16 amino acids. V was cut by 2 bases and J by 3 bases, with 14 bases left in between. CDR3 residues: CASSYRGGANNQPQHF. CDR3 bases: TGTGCCAGCAGTTACAGGGGGGGGGCGAACAATCAGCCCCAGCATTTT.

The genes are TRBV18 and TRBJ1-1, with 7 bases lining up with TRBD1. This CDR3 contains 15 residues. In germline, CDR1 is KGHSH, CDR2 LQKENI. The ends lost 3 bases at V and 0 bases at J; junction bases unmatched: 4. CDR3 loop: CASSPLDRVNTEAFF. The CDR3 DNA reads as TGTGCCAGCTCACCCCTCGACAGGGTGAACACTGAAGCTTTCTTT.

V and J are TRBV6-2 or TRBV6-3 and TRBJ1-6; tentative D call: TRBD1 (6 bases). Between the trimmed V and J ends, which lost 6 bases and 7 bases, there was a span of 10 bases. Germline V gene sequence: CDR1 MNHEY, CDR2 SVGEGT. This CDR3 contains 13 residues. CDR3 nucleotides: TGTGCCAGCAGCCCAACAGGGAATTCACCCCTCCACTTT. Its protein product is CASSPTGNSPLHF.